Listed below are T cell receptor beta chains from one sample, sequenced in a study of blood T cell repertoires in COVID-19. The data were produced by immunoSEQ multiplex PCR, yet TCRdb's version contains in-frame clones alone and is incomplete. Here the sample spans roughly 170,000 clones, about 84% being singletons. The sequencing input was peripheral blood. The receptors here all came from a human donor in a cohort sampled during active COVID-19. The CDR3 runs from the conserved cysteine through the conserved F or W.

V gene	J gene	CDR3 protein
TRBV19	TRBJ1-5	CASSIGRHRNNQPQHF
TRBV2	TRBJ2-7	CASRQTAYEQYF
TRBV4-2	TRBJ2-4	CASSQDWEGLAGVRDIQYF
TRBV19	TRBJ1-5	CASRDRVGAQPQHF
TRBV7-9	TRBJ2-2	CASSPLRGGGTGELFF
TRBV29-1	TRBJ1-1	CSVEVVGGTEAFF
TRBV5-1	TRBJ1-1	CASSLEAGDTEAFF
TRBV25-1	TRBJ1-3	CASSESQDRAHGNTIYF
TRBV27	TRBJ1-4	CASSDRGAEKLFF
TRBV5-5	TRBJ2-7	CASSFYQGPHKSYEQYF
TRBV9	TRBJ2-1	CASSGSGGISYNEQFF
TRBV30	TRBJ2-1	CAWAGTDSYNEQFF
TRBV30	TRBJ1-3	CAWRAESVSGNTIYF
TRBV2	TRBJ1-2	CASVGSNYGYTF
TRBV9	TRBJ1-2	CASSVRTGGDYGYTF
TRBV27	TRBJ2-1	CASSFQQGAQDEQFF
TRBV11-2	TRBJ2-1	CASRKAGISYNEQFF
TRBV3-1/TRBV3-2	TRBJ1-1	CASSRTIPGQLNTEAFF
TRBV4-2	TRBJ2-1	CASSQDFSARNEQFF
TRBV13	TRBJ2-1	CASSLLATRYNEQFF
TRBV21-1	TRBJ1-1	CASTTEGAGTEAFF
TRBV6-1	TRBJ1-6	CASSEWGLEGYSPLHF
TRBV6-1	TRBJ2-1	CASSEETGEGYNEQFF
TRBV9	TRBJ2-7	CASSAHSGATYEQYF
TRBV5-1	TRBJ2-1	CASSLGQKTIRSYNEQFF
TRBV20-1	TRBJ2-1	CSASPSVGGDLLHNEQFF
TRBV2	TRBJ1-2	CASSDGRDYGYTF
TRBV6-5	TRBJ2-1	CASSLNGGDYEQFF
TRBV24-1	TRBJ1-2	CATKGQGINYGYTF
TRBV6-5	TRBJ1-2	CASSPGGGYTF
TRBV7-9	TRBJ1-5	CASSKGQYNQPQHF
TRBV4-1	TRBJ2-7	CASSQDLQGKAYEQYF
TRBV19	TRBJ2-7	CASGMTSTSYEQYF
TRBV13	TRBJ2-7	CASSLSGFKDYEQYF
TRBV6-5	TRBJ1-1	CASTQPGQGTEAFF
TRBV5-3	TRBJ2-3	CARSCRLAPDTQYF
TRBV4-1	TRBJ2-7	CASSQTEGDSYEQYF
TRBV2	TRBJ2-3	CASSVVDTQYF
TRBV6-5	TRBJ1-2	CASNKGPIYGYTF
TRBV5-8	TRBJ2-1	CASSLYTGGTVVRFF